This TCR beta chain came from a study of T cells in Graves' hyperthyroidism and ophthalmopathy. Absent ophthalmopathy progression within 18 months defined stable Graves' hyperthyroidism. Orbital computed tomography and thyroid ultrasound, together with serum TRAb and thyroxine and clinical symptoms, were used for diagnoses. CDR3 length equals 14 residues. J gave up 9 bases and V 7 bases, and 12 bases lay outside the gene matches. CDR1 and CDR2 from the germline V gene are MGHDK and SYGVNS. Amplification of TCR beta CDR3 regions used RNA as the template. During a first-round RT-PCR of the TCR CDR3, the HTBI primer set was used. TCRdb itself ran the multiplex PCR reads through MiXCR, one entry per CDR3 protein. The table includes around 760,000 distinct CDR3 sequences, 35% detected once. Findings and caveats of the study: Expanded thyroid clonotypes (above 0.001) were mostly also found in blood. Ophthalmopathy was identified by the model a median approximately six months ahead of onset.

In regard to this clonotype: What it binds is unknown.

This TCR came from a woman aged 40 to 55 with Graves' hyperthyroidism. The sequencing input was blood. V gene TRBV25-1 combines with J gene TRBJ1-2; 9 bases line up with TRBD1. The CDR3 protein is CASTSTGQGSSYTF. CDR3 in DNA: TGTGCCAGCACTTCGACGGGACAGGGATCTAGCTACACCTTC.